A single sample gave rise to the 6 T cell receptor beta chains below, sequenced in a study of blood T cell repertoires in COVID-19 (dated by TCRdb to about 2020). Preparation of the library involved the immunoSEQ multiplex PCR assay. Sourced from immuneACCESS, this table was stored by TCRdb with only in-frame sequences that have V and J called. A share of the clones is absent; for the studies checked, an unresolved V gene accounts for under half, and the remainder has no known explanation. Across this sample there are 270,000 or so clones, with roughly 91% seen only once. Around 10% of the sample lies in the top ten. The sequenced sample was peripheral blood. Receptors were obtained from a woman in her twenties or thirties with COVID-19, enrolled during active disease.

The V call is TRBV4-1, the J call TRBJ2-2, with 9 bases matching TRBD2. V lost 6 bases and J lost 8; bases outside the gene matches: 13. CDR3 length equals 16 residues. From germline, CDR1 is MGHRA and CDR2 YSYEKL. The CDR3 nucleotides read TGCGCCAGCAGATCCTTAGCGGGGGTACCTCGGGGGGAGCTGTTTTTT. Translation: CASRSLAGVPRGELFF.

The V call is TRBV4-1, the J call TRBJ2-7; 7 nucleotides align to TRBD1. The CDR3 spans 15 residues. The V segment lost 2 bases and the J segment 0 bases; nucleotides outside the gene matches: 4. Germline V CDR1 and CDR2: MGHRA, YSYEKL. The CDR3 sequence: CASSQIGTVSYEQYF. The DNA of the CDR3 is TGCGCCAGCAGCCAAATCGGGACAGTCTCCTACGAGCAGTACTTC.

The rearrangement uses TRBV7-9 and TRBJ2-7; 8 bases agree with TRBD2. CDR1 and CDR2 from the germline V gene are SEHNR and FQNEAQ (reference sequence). The J segment lost 2 bases and the V segment lost 3 bases, leaving 6 bases of the junction unmatched. This CDR3 is built from 15 residues. This CDR3 is CASSLGGLVTYEQYF. The CDR3 bases are TGTGCCAGCAGCTTGGGGGGACTAGTTACCTACGAGCAGTACTTC.

This clone was recorded only once. The V call is TRBV9, the J call TRBJ2-7; TRBD2 aligns across 10 bases. The CDR3 is 15 residues long. The J segment lost 4 bases and the V segment lost 3 bases, leaving 7 bases of the junction unmatched. Germline CDR1 SGDLS, CDR2 YYNGEE. CDR3 sequence: CASSARLAGTYEQYF. CDR3 sequence (DNA): TGTGCCAGCAGCGCAAGACTAGCGGGTACTTACGAGCAGTACTTC.

As DNA, the CDR3 is TGTGCCAGCAGAGAAACAGGGGGCAGGTACAATGAGCAGTTCTTC. It is translated as CASRETGGRYNEQFF. The chain combines TRBV14 with TRBJ2-1, with 9 bases aligning to TRBD1. Trimming took 6 bases from V and 4 from J; bases not matched to a gene: 7. There are 15 residues in the CDR3. Germline-derived CDR1 and CDR2 are SGHDN and FVKESK.

This chain joins TRBV5-6 and TRBJ2-1; 9 nucleotides match TRBD1. The trim removed 0 bases at V and 6 bases at J, leaving 10 bases unmatched. Germline V gene data show CDR1 as SGHDT and CDR2 as YYEEEE. This CDR3 has 17 residues. CDR3 loop: CASSLDRGQGSFNEQFF. The CDR3 DNA sequence: TGTGCCAGCAGCTTGGATCGGGGACAGGGCTCGTTCAATGAGCAGTTCTTC. The full variable domain, rest sourced from reference TRBV5-6 and TRBJ2-1, is DAGVTQSPTHLIKTRGQQVTLRCSPKSGHDTVSWYQQALGQGPQFIFQYYEEEERQRGNFPDRFSGHQFPNYSSELNVNALLLGDSALYLCASSLDRGQGSFNEQFFGPGTRLTVL.